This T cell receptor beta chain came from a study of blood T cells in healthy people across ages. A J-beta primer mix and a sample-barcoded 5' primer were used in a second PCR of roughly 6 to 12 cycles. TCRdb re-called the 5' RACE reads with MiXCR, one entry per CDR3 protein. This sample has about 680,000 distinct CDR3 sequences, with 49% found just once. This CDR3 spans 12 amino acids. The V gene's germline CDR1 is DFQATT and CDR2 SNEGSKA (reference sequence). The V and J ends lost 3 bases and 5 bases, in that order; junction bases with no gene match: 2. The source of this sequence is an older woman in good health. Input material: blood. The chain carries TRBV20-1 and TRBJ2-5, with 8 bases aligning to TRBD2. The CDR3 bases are TGCAGTGCTAGGCGACTAGCGGAGACCCAGTACTTC. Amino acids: CSARRLAETQYF.